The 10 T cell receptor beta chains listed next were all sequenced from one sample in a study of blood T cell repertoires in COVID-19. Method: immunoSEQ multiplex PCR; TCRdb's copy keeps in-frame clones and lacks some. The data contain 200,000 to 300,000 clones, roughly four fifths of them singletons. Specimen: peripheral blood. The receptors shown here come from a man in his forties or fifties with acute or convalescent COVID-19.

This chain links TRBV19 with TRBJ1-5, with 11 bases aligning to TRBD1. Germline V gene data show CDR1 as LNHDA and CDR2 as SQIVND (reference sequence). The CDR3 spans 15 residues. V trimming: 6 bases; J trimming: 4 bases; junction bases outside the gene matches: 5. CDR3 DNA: TGTGCCAGTAGCTTCGGGACAGGGGGGAATCAGCCCCAGCATTTT. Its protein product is CASSFGTGGNQPQHF.

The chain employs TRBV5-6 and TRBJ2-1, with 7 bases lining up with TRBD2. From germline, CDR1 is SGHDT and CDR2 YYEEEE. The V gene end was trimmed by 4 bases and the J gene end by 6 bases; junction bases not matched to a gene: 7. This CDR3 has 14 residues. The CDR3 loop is CASSPGLGVNEQFF. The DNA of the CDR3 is TGTGCCAGCAGCCCAGGACTAGGCGTCAATGAGCAGTTCTTC.

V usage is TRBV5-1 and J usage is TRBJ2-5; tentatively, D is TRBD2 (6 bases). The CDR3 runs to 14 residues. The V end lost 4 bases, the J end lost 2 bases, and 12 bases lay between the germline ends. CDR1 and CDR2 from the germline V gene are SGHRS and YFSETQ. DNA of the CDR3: TGCGCCAGCAGCCGGGGGTCTCTACAAGAGACCCAGTACTTC. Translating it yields CASSRGSLQETQYF.

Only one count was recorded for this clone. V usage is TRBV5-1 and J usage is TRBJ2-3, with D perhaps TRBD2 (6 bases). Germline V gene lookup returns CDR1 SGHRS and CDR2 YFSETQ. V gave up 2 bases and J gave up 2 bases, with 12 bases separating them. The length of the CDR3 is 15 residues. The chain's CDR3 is CASSFDAGTTDTQYF. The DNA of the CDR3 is TGCGCCAGCAGCTTTGACGCGGGGACCACAGATACGCAGTATTTT.

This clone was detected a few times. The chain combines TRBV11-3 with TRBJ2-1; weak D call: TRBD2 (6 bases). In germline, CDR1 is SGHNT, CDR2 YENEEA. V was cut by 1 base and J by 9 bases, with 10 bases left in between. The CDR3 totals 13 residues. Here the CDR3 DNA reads TGTGCCAGCAGCTTAGTTTTCGGGGGTGAGCAGTTCTTC. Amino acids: CASSLVFGGEQFF.

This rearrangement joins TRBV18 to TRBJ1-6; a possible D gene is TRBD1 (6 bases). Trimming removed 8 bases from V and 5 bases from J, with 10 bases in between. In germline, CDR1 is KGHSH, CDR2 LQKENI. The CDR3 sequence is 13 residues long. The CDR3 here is CASRDKHNSPLHF. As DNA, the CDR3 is TGTGCCAGCCGGGACAAACATAATTCACCCCTCCACTTT.

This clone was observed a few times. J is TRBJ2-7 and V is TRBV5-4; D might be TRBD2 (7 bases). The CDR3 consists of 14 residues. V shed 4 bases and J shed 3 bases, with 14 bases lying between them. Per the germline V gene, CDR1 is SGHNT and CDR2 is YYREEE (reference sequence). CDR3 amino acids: CASSPHRDYYEQYF. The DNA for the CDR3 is TGTGCCAGCAGCCCGCACAGGGACTACTACGAGCAGTACTTC.

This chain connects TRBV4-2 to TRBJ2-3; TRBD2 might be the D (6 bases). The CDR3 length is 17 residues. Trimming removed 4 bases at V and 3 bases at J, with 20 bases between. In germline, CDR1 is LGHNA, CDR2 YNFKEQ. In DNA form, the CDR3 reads TGTGCCAGCAGCCGACAGAGGGCGGGACGGGGTACAGATACGCAGTATTTT. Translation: CASSRQRAGRGTDTQYF.

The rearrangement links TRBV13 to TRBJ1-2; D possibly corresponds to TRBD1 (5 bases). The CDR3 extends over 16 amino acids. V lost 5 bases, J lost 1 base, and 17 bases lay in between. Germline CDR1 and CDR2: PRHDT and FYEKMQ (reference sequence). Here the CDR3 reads CASSTRGGRFNYGYTF. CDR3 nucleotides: TGTGCCAGCAGCACAAGGGGCGGCAGATTTAACTATGGCTACACCTTC.

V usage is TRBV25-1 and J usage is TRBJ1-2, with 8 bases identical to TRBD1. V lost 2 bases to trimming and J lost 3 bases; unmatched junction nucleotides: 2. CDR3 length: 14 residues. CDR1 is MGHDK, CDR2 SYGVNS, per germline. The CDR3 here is CASSETGGYYGYTF. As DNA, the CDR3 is TGTGCCAGCAGTGAAACAGGGGGATACTATGGCTACACCTTC.